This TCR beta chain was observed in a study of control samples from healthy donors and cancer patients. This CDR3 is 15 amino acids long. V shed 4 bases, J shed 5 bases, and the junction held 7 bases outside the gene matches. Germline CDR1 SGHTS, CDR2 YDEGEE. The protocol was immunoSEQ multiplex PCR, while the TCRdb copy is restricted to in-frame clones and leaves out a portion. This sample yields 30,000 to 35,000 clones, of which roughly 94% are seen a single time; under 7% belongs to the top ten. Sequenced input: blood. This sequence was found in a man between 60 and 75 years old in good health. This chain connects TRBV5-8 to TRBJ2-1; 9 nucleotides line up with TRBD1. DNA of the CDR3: TGTGCCAGCAGCACCGGACAGGGGTTTCACAATGAGCAGTTCTTC. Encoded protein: CASSTGQGFHNEQFF. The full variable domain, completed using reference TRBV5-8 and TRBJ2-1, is EAGVTQSPTHLIKTRGQQATLRCSPISGHTSVYWYQQALGLGLQFLLWYDEGEERNRGNFPPRFSGRQFPNYSSELNVNALELEDSALYLCASSTGQGFHNEQFFGPGTRLTVL.